The rows below give T cell receptor beta chains drawn from one sample of a study of response to subunit inactivated influenza vaccine. TCRdb itself ran the RT-PCR reads through MiXCR, one entry per CDR3 protein. The sample consists of about 800,000 distinct CDR3 sequences, 21% of them appearing once. The sequenced sample was PBMCs from blood, obtained roughly 5 days after vaccination. The source is a man aged 45-65 years who received an inactivated influenza vaccine. Both conserved end residues are part of each CDR3. Fields, in order: D gene, clone size, V gene, CDR3 length, J gene, CDR3 protein, CDR3 DNA. A D gene is named only where the DNA matches it firmly. Where a row states a size, it is once, few, many or the class of an expanded clone; other rows omit it.

TRBD1	few	TRBV7-2	16	TRBJ2-5	CASSSRGGQGAETQYF	TGTGCCAGCAGCTCAAGGGGAGGACAGGGCGCGGAGACCCAGTACTTC
TRBD1	few	TRBV18	16	TRBJ2-7	CASSPPGQGSVTEQYF	TGTGCCAGCTCACCACCGGGACAGGGGAGCGTGACCGAGCAGTACTTC
TRBD1	few	TRBV27	15	TRBJ2-4	CASSRSGTGYLIQYF	TGTGCCAGCAGCCGAAGCGGGACAGGGTATTTGATTCAGTACTTC
-	-	TRBV20-1	12	TRBJ2-1	CSATRRYNEQFF	TGCAGTGCTACCCGACGGTACAATGAGCAGTTCTTC
TRBD1	-	TRBV5-5	15	TRBJ2-5	CASSRGDRGRGTQYF	TGTGCCAGCAGCAGGGGGGACAGGGGGCGAGGGACCCAGTACTTC
-	-	TRBV20-1	14	TRBJ1-5	CSAGGLGSNQPQHF	TGCAGTGCCGGGGGCCTGGGGAGCAATCAGCCCCAGCATTTT
-	few	TRBV18	13	TRBJ1-6	CASSVGPPSPLHF	TGTGCCAGCTCCGTTGGGCCACCCTCACCCCTCCACTTT
-	many	TRBV20-1	12	TRBJ2-1	CSAPDFNNEQFF	TGCAGTGCTCCCGACTTCAACAATGAGCAGTTCTTC
-	few	TRBV12-3/TRBV12-4	13	TRBJ1-4	CASSFSAKEKLFF	TGTGCCAGCAGTTTTTCGGCCAAGGAAAAACTGTTTTTT
TRBD2	-	TRBV5-6	17	TRBJ2-1	CASSQRTSGKVYNEQFF	TGTGCCAGCAGCCAACGGACTAGCGGGAAGGTCTACAATGAGCAGTTCTTC
-	many	TRBV6-1	16	TRBJ2-5	CASRPYYGQHQETQYF	TGTGCCAGCAGGCCTTACTACGGACAGCACCAGGAGACCCAGTACTTC
TRBD1	-	TRBV29-1	12	TRBJ2-3	CSMGQGPDTQYF	TGCAGCATGGGACAGGGGCCAGATACGCAGTATTTT
TRBD2	few	TRBV4-3	15	TRBJ2-5	CASSQDPGTRETQYF	TGCGCCAGCAGCCAAGATCCGGGGACTAGGGAGACCCAGTACTTC
-	once	TRBV18	14	TRBJ2-1	CASSPGASAVEQFF	TGTGCCAGCTCACCAGGGGCCAGTGCGGTTGAGCAGTTCTTC